This is a list of T cell receptor beta chains from one sample in a study of T-cell reconstitution after alpha-beta-depleted transplantation in children. TCRdb used MiXCR to reprocess the PCR reads, holding one entry per CDR3 protein. The sample has approximately 400,000 distinct CDR3 sequences, about a tenth seen once; the top ten hold nearly 5.5%. This material consisted of PBMCs from the stem cell graft donor, taken from the stem cell graft. Receptor source: a human donor who donated a stem cell graft to a child with acute myeloid leukemia. The CDR3 runs from the conserved cysteine through the conserved F or W. Fields, in order: clone size, V gene, J gene, D gene, CDR3 protein, CDR3 DNA. A D gene is named only where the DNA matches it firmly. Rows give clone size only sometimes, using once, few, many, or a class for an expanded clone.

few	TRBV3-1	TRBJ2-3	TRBD2	CASSQALARDTQYF	TGTGCCAGCAGCCAAGCACTAGCGAGGGATACGCAGTATTTT
NA	TRBV7-9	TRBJ2-5	TRBD2	CASREWTSGETQYF	TGTGCCAGCAGGGAATGGACTAGCGGAGAGACCCAGTACTTC
many	TRBV5-1	TRBJ1-2	NA	CASSLGPWDYGYTF	TGCGCCAGCAGCTTGGGACCATGGGACTATGGCTACACCTTC
few	TRBV12-3/TRBV12-4	TRBJ2-1	TRBD2	CASKTDSGRFNEQFF	TGTGCCAGCAAAACTGATAGCGGGAGGTTCAATGAGCAGTTCTTC
few	TRBV29-1	TRBJ1-1	NA	CSVAGAADTEAFF	TGCAGCGTTGCAGGGGCGGCAGACACTGAAGCTTTCTTT
few	TRBV9	TRBJ1-5	NA	CASSVGGTKNQPQHF	TGTGCCAGCAGCGTAGGTGGGACAAAAAATCAGCCCCAGCATTTT
few	TRBV24-1	TRBJ2-3	NA	CATSDGRDRYTDTQYF	TGTGCCACCAGTGATGGGCGGGACAGATACACAGATACGCAGTATTTT
NA	TRBV20-1	TRBJ1-2	NA	CSASPTGVYGYTF	TGCAGTGCTTCTCCGACAGGAGTCTATGGCTACACCTTC
NA	TRBV7-9	TRBJ2-1	NA	CASSLEYREQFF	TGTGCCAGCAGCTTAGAGTACAGGGAGCAGTTCTTC
few	TRBV7-2	TRBJ2-5	TRBD2	CASSLVPSGSIRTQYF	TGTGCCAGCAGCTTAGTGCCTAGCGGGAGTATCCGGACCCAGTACTTC
NA	TRBV6-2/TRBV6-3	TRBJ2-1	TRBD1	CASRDGTGANEQFF	TGTGCCAGCAGAGACGGGACAGGCGCCAATGAGCAGTTCTTC
few	TRBV27	TRBJ1-2	NA	CASSLSPSTGNINYGYTF	TGTGCCAGCAGCCTTAGTCCCTCAACCGGGAATATTAACTATGGCTACACCTTC
few	TRBV5-8	TRBJ2-5	TRBD2	CASSRTSGGGQETQYF	TGTGCCAGCAGCCGGACTAGCGGGGGGGGTCAAGAGACCCAGTACTTC
few	TRBV12-3/TRBV12-4	TRBJ2-1	NA	CASSLQSSSYNEQFF	TGTGCCAGCAGTTTACAGTCGAGTTCCTACAATGAGCAGTTCTTC
few	TRBV4-2	TRBJ2-2	NA	CASSQNPQGSGELFF	TGTGCCAGCAGCCAGAATCCTCAGGGATCCGGGGAGCTGTTTTTT
NA	TRBV5-1	TRBJ2-1	TRBD2	CASSLAGGTSYNEQFF	TGCGCCAGCAGCTTGGCGGGGGGAACCTCCTACAATGAGCAGTTCTTC
NA	TRBV20-1	TRBJ1-6	TRBD1	CSARETGPGNSPLHF	TGCAGTGCTAGAGAGACAGGGCCGGGTAATTCACCCCTCCACTTT
few	TRBV12-3/TRBV12-4	TRBJ2-1	TRBD1	CASSLWARGHEQFF	TGTGCCAGCAGTTTATGGGCCAGGGGGCATGAGCAGTTCTTC
many	TRBV29-1	TRBJ1-1	NA	CSVKGLNTEAFF	TGCAGCGTTAAAGGGCTGAACACTGAAGCTTTCTTT
few	TRBV7-2	TRBJ2-1	TRBD1	CASSLNRGRIYEQFF	TGTGCCAGCAGCTTAAACAGGGGGCGCATCTATGAGCAGTTCTTC
NA	TRBV6-5	TRBJ1-6	NA	CASSYRSSYNSPLHF	TGTGCCAGCAGTTACAGAAGCTCCTATAATTCACCCCTCCACTTT
many	TRBV2	TRBJ1-5	NA	CASSNDGYSNQPQHF	TGTGCCAGCAGCAATGACGGGTATAGCAATCAGCCCCAGCATTTT
many	TRBV5-1	TRBJ1-1	NA	CASSLGGFAEAFF	TGCGCCAGCAGCTTAGGGGGATTCGCTGAAGCTTTCTTT
few	TRBV5-1	TRBJ2-5	NA	CASSIGGRETQYF	TGCGCCAGCAGCATCGGGGGTCGGGAGACCCAGTACTTC
NA	TRBV27	TRBJ2-3	NA	CASSSRGVGLDTQYF	TGTGCCAGCAGTTCGCGTGGGGTTGGTTTGGATACGCAGTATTTT
NA	TRBV12-3/TRBV12-4	TRBJ2-7	NA	CASSFLGISRHEQYF	TGTGCCAGCAGTTTCTTAGGAATCAGCCGCCACGAGCAGTACTTC
few	TRBV5-1	TRBJ2-1	TRBD2	CASSWTGTSGTGEQFF	TGCGCCAGCAGCTGGACCGGGACTAGCGGCACCGGGGAGCAGTTCTTC
NA	TRBV20-1	TRBJ1-2	NA	CSARRAGFNYGYTF	TGCAGTGCTAGGCGCGCAGGGTTTAACTATGGCTACACCTTC
NA	TRBV20-1	TRBJ2-5	NA	CSAVQETQYF	TGCAGTGCCGTTCAAGAGACCCAGTACTTC
NA	TRBV24-1	TRBJ2-3	TRBD1	CATSDASDRADTQYF	TGTGCCACCAGTGATGCCTCTGACAGGGCAGATACGCAGTATTTT
many	TRBV5-1	TRBJ2-1	TRBD2	CASSLTSGAYNEQFF	TGCGCCAGCAGCTTGACTAGCGGGGCCTACAATGAGCAGTTCTTC
few	TRBV7-3	TRBJ2-2	TRBD1	CASSSQGAGVTGELFF	TGTGCCAGCAGCTCCCAGGGGGCGGGTGTCACCGGGGAGCTGTTTTTT
NA	TRBV6-5	TRBJ1-5	NA	CASSYHWRSGSHQPQHF	TGTGCCAGCAGTTACCATTGGAGGAGTGGATCGCATCAGCCCCAGCATTTT
many	TRBV7-2	TRBJ2-1	TRBD1	CASSPFRTGGSEQFF	TGTGCCAGCAGCCCCTTTAGGACAGGGGGCTCTGAGCAGTTCTTC
NA	TRBV20-1	TRBJ2-2	NA	CSARDRGRDTGELFF	TGCAGTGCTAGAGATCGGGGGCGGGACACCGGGGAGCTGTTTTTT
few	TRBV29-1	TRBJ2-3	NA	CSVTGLTSTDTQYF	TGCAGCGTGACAGGCCTAACTAGCACAGATACGCAGTATTTT
NA	TRBV14	TRBJ2-1	TRBD2	CASSQDLRASGYNEQFF	TGTGCCAGCAGCCAAGATTTGAGGGCTAGCGGCTACAATGAGCAGTTCTTC
NA	TRBV20-1	TRBJ2-5	TRBD1	CSASGFRGGLETQYF	TGCAGTGCTAGCGGCTTTAGAGGGGGCCTAGAGACCCAGTACTTC
many	TRBV12-3/TRBV12-4	TRBJ2-7	NA	CASSSRGEQYF	TGTGCCAGCAGTTCCCGCGGGGAGCAGTACTTC
few	TRBV6-5	TRBJ1-5	TRBD1	CASSSGTAVNQPQHF	TGTGCCAGCAGTTCCGGGACAGCAGTTAATCAGCCCCAGCATTTT
NA	TRBV14	TRBJ2-7	TRBD1	CASSRRQGRDEQYF	TGTGCCAGCAGCCGGAGACAGGGTCGCGACGAGCAGTACTTC
many	TRBV6-5	TRBJ2-2	TRBD1	CASRSQGANTGELFF	TGTGCCAGCAGAAGCCAGGGGGCGAACACCGGGGAGCTGTTTTTT
few	TRBV12-3/TRBV12-4	TRBJ2-1	NA	CASRVGHEQFF	TGTGCCAGCAGGGTTGGGCATGAGCAGTTCTTC
few	TRBV5-1	TRBJ2-1	TRBD2	CASSLALAGVEQFF	TGCGCCAGCAGCTTGGCCCTAGCGGGGGTTGAGCAGTTCTTC
NA	TRBV14	TRBJ2-1	NA	CASSQGVFQKNEQFF	TGTGCCAGCAGCCAAGGCGTTTTCCAGAAGAATGAGCAGTTCTTC
NA	TRBV5-1	TRBJ2-3	TRBD2	CASSSGLVPSTDTQYF	TGCGCCAGCAGCTCGGGACTAGTTCCCAGCACAGATACGCAGTATTTT
once	TRBV29-1	TRBJ1-2	NA	CSGRANYGYTF	TGCAGCGGGAGGGCTAACTATGGCTACACCTTC
few	TRBV29-1	TRBJ2-7	NA	CSGAVQGGSYEQYF	TGCAGCGGAGCGGTACAGGGAGGAAGCTACGAGCAGTACTTC
few	TRBV5-1	TRBJ2-1	TRBD2	CASSFYSGTSNNEQFF	TGCGCCAGCAGCTTCTACTCCGGGACTAGTAACAATGAGCAGTTCTTC
few	TRBV7-2	TRBJ2-5	TRBD2	CASSFQGLAAQETQYF	TGTGCCAGCAGCTTCCAAGGACTAGCGGCGCAAGAGACCCAGTACTTC